This T cell receptor (beta chain) was identified during a study of cytomegalovirus exposure and HLA in healthy donors. General observations from the study: TRBV6-2, TRBV6-3 and some other V segments were excluded as indistinguishable.

Donors counted as nominally healthy when sampled, yet unrecorded immune exposures were likely. The CDR3 totals 14 residues. CDR1 and CDR2 (germline): SGHNT, YYREEE (reference sequence). Trimming took 0 bases from V and 2 from J, leaving 8 bases between them. A single count supports this clone. Its antigen is still unknown. The study ran its PCR with 60 Vbeta and 13 Jbeta primers. Profiling relied on immunoSEQ multiplex PCR, and the TCRdb table lists in-frame clones only, not all of them. The table includes approximately 120,000 clones, about three quarters detected once. This receptor was identified in a woman in her twenties or thirties in good health and CMV-seronegative. The sequencing sample was made of PBMCs. The rearrangement joins TRBV5-4 to TRBJ1-2; D is ambiguous. CDR3 amino acids: CASSLGDGNYGYTF. In DNA, the CDR3 is TGTGCCAGCAGCTTGGGAGACGGGAACTATGGCTACACCTTC.